Listed below are T cell receptor beta chains from one sample, sequenced in a study of T cell changes during pregnancy in multiple sclerosis. The method was immunoSEQ multiplex PCR; TCRdb's version includes in-frame clones alone and lacks a portion of them. The profile shows 40,000 to 50,000 clones, around 93% of them singletons. The sequences come from CD4+ T cells from peripheral blood mononuclear cells, collected in the third trimester of pregnancy. All receptors derive from a female donor with multiple sclerosis, enrolled in a pregnancy study. Each CDR3 is given with its conserved first and last residue. The D gene is left open where the match is weak. Expanded clones are given a class, and other clones once, few, many or no size at all.

v_call	d_call	clone_size	j_call	cdr3_nt	cdr3_aa
TRBV25-1	-	-	TRBJ1-6	TGTGCCAGCAGTGAATCGGCGGGATTTAATTCACCCCTCCACTTT	CASSESAGFNSPLHF
TRBV6-1	-	-	TRBJ2-2	TGTGCCAGCAGCGGGGTCACCGGGGAGCTGTTTTTT	CASSGVTGELFF
TRBV11-3	-	-	TRBJ2-5	TGTGCCAGCAGCCCTTTAGGGGGAGGGCCGAGAGAGACCCAGTACTTC	CASSPLGGGPRETQYF
TRBV30	-	-	TRBJ2-7	TGTGCCTGGAGTGTCGGGGTCGGGGAGCAGTACTTC	CAWSVGVGEQYF
TRBV7-2	TRBD1	-	TRBJ2-3	TGTGCCAGCAGCCGACAGGGGTCAGATACGCAGTATTTT	CASSRQGSDTQYF
TRBV6-6	TRBD1	-	TRBJ1-1	TGTGCCAGCAGTCGGACGATGACAGGGAATGCTGAAGCTTTCTTT	CASSRTMTGNAEAFF
TRBV15	-	-	TRBJ2-5	TGTGCCACCAGTTACGGGGAAGGGAGACAAGAGACCCAGTACTTC	CATSYGEGRQETQYF
TRBV19	-	-	TRBJ2-1	TGTGCCAGTAGTATAGCCCTCTCCTACAATGAGCAGTTCTTC	CASSIALSYNEQFF
TRBV5-1	-	once	TRBJ1-5	TGCGCCAGCAGCTTGGTGGGGGGGACGAATCAGCCCCAGCATTTT	CASSLVGGTNQPQHF
TRBV9	TRBD2	-	TRBJ2-3	TGTGCCAGCAGCGCTTTAGCGGGAGGAGGAGGCACAGATACGCAGTATTTT	CASSALAGGGGTDTQYF
TRBV11-2	-	-	TRBJ1-2	TGTGCCCGAGCCCACCCCCCCTATGGCTACACCTTC	CARAHPPYGYTF
TRBV19	-	few	TRBJ2-1	TGTGCCAGTAGTAGCGGAGTGGGTGAGCAGTTCTTC	CASSSGVGEQFF
TRBV10-3	TRBD1	-	TRBJ1-1	TGTGCCATCAGACGACAGGGTGAAGCTTTCTTT	CAIRRQGEAFF
TRBV4-1	-	-	TRBJ2-7	TGCGCCAGCAGCAAAAGGACCCGGGACTCCCAGGTCGGCGAGCAGTACTTC	CASSKRTRDSQVGEQYF
TRBV11-2	-	-	TRBJ2-7	TGTGCCGCCCGGGCGGGCCCGACCTACGAGCAGTACTTC	CAARAGPTYEQYF
TRBV5-1	TRBD2	-	TRBJ2-5	TGCGCCAGCAGCTTGGCGGAGGGGAGGGCAGAGACCCAGTACTTC	CASSLAEGRAETQYF
TRBV5-1	-	-	TRBJ2-5	TGCGCCAGCAGCCTGGAAGTTCGGGAGACCCAGTACTTC	CASSLEVRETQYF
TRBV19	TRBD1	-	TRBJ1-5	TGTGCCAGTACACCCGGGACAGGGGGTTATCAGCCCCAGCATTTT	CASTPGTGGYQPQHF
TRBV18	-	once	TRBJ2-5	TGTGCCAGCTCTCTAAAGGCCGGAGGGGAGACCCAGTACTTC	CASSLKAGGETQYF
TRBV4-3	-	-	TRBJ1-1	TGCGCCAGCAGCCTTCTACCACAGGAGAACACTGAAGCTTTCTTT	CASSLLPQENTEAFF